The clone carrying this T cell receptor beta chain was observed at least ten times. Its specificity is not known. This record belongs to a study of breast tumors, draining lymph nodes, adjacent tissues. Regarding the study as a whole: Compared with basal-like, luminal-like tumors shared significantly more repertoire with nontumor tissue. Tumor repertoires ranked between lymph nodes and nontumor tissue in diversity, with V and J gene preferences.

Breast cancer patients provided tissue from their axillary draining lymph nodes. Using its own MiXCR run on the multiplex PCR reads, TCRdb lists one record per CDR3 protein. This table holds roughly 100,000 distinct CDR3 sequences, less than 40% found once. Per germline, CDR1 SGDLS and CDR2 YYNGEE. Trimming pared 3 bases from V and 1 base from J, leaving 10 bases between. The CDR3 loop spans 14 amino acids. The sample taken for sequencing was axillary lymph node tissue. The sequence was obtained from a female donor with breast cancer. Some clones in this sample may be carry-over from other donors' samples. This chain links TRBV9 with TRBJ2-5, with D uncertain. The CDR3 nucleotides read TGTGCCAGCAGCGGGGGAAATACCCAAGAGACCCAGTACTTC. It yields the protein CASSGGNTQETQYF.